A single sample is the source of the 26 T cell receptor beta chains below, sequenced in a study of shared clonotypes between healthy human individuals (TCRdb year 2020). Preparation of the library involved the immunoSEQ multiplex PCR assay. Here the immuneACCESS table is served through TCRdb, limited to in-frame sequences with V and J called. Missing clones are a known gap in these copies; in checked studies unresolved V genes cover under half, and the rest lacks a known reason. The sample includes about 2,500,000 clones, with 90% to 95% observed a single time. The ten most abundant clones make up around 0.14% of the sample. Sequencing was done on a sample of naive CD4+ T cells sorted from blood. The cell subset or site label, read with the paper, signifies: CD45RA+ positively selected. Receptors were obtained from a man younger than 35 in good health.

The chain has TRBV10-1 and TRBJ2-2; tentative D call: TRBD1 (5 bases). Looked up from germline, CDR1 is WNHNN and CDR2 is SYGVQD (reference sequence). Trimming stripped 3 bases from V and 5 bases from J, with 7 bases between. The CDR3 covers 13 residues. CDR3 amino acids: CASSEQATGELFF. The CDR3 region has the DNA TGCGCCAGCAGTGAACAGGCTACCGGGGAGCTGTTTTTT.

Remarks on this clone: Other DNA sequences of this sample code for an identical CDR3. The chain employs TRBV18 and TRBJ2-5, with D hard to call. V lost 3 bases to trimming and J lost 5 bases, with 4 bases between them. The CDR3 totals 11 residues. CDR1 KGHSH and CDR2 LQKENI come from the germline V gene. The CDR3: CASSPWETQYF. CDR3 bases: TGTGCCAGCTCACCGTGGGAGACCCAGTACTTC.

The rearrangement links TRBV9 to TRBJ2-3, with D uncertain. V was clipped by 0 bases and J by 0 bases, with 11 bases between them. This CDR3 comprises 16 residues. CDR1 is SGDLS and CDR2 is YYNGEE in the germline V gene. The CDR3 loop reads CASSVAIGASTDTQYF. The CDR3 DNA sequence: TGTGCCAGCAGCGTAGCTATCGGTGCTAGCACAGATACGCAGTATTTT. Full variable domain (outside the CDR3, taken from reference TRBV9 and TRBJ2-3): DSGVTQTPKHLITATGQRVTLRCSPRSGDLSVYWYQQSLDQGLQFLIQYYNGEERAKGNILERFSAQQFPDLHSELNLSSLELGDSALYFCASSVAIGASTDTQYFGPGTRLTVL.

The chain has TRBV13 and TRBJ2-7, with D perhaps matching TRBD1 (5 bases). The germline CDR1 and CDR2 sequences are PRHDT and FYEKMQ (reference sequence). V lost 5 bases and J lost 5, with 19 bases in between. The CDR3 covers 15 residues. The CDR3 DNA follows: TGTGCCAGCAGCCCTATGGGCCCGCAGGGTAACGAGCAGTACTTC. It encodes CASSPMGPQGNEQYF. The variable domain in full, completed from reference TRBV13 and TRBJ2-7, reads AAGVIQSPRHLIKEKRETATLKCYPIPRHDTVYWYQQGPGQDPQFLISFYEKMQSDKGSIPDRFSAQQFSDYHSELNMSSLELGDSALYFCASSPMGPQGNEQYFGPGTRLTVT.

This sequence joins TRBV6-5 and TRBJ1-1, with D unclear. This CDR3 region has 13 residues. V lost 5 bases to trimming and J lost 1 base, with 8 bases between them. From germline, CDR1 is MNHEY and CDR2 SVGAGI. The DNA of the CDR3 is TGTGCCAGCAGTAGCCTAACGAACACTGAAGCTTTCTTT. Translating gives CASSSLTNTEAFF.

The chain is built from TRBV6-5 and TRBJ1-6; TRBD1 matches at 9 bases. With 6 bases clipped from V and 14 bases from J, the junction kept 11 bases outside the gene matches. Germline V gene sequence: CDR1 MNHEY, CDR2 SVGAGI. CDR3 length: 14 amino acids. The CDR3 region has the DNA TGTGCCAGCAGGGCTCCGGGACAGGGAATGGCCCTCCACTTT. Translation: CASRAPGQGMALHF.

The chain is built from TRBV5-1 and TRBJ2-1, with D perhaps matching TRBD1 or TRBD2 (7 bases each). Germline V gives CDR1 SGHRS, CDR2 YFSETQ. Trimming shortened V by 5 bases and J by 9 bases, and 15 bases separated the two germline ends. This CDR3 comprises 13 residues. The CDR3 here is CASSLPRGGEQFF. As DNA, the CDR3 is TGCGCCAGCAGTCTACCCAGGGGGGGTGAGCAGTTCTTC.

V usage is TRBV5-1 and J usage is TRBJ2-3, with 12 nucleotides matching TRBD1. Trimming cost V 4 bases and J 3 bases; bases outside gene matches: 3. The CDR3 contains 15 residues. Germline V gene lookup returns CDR1 SGHRS and CDR2 YFSETQ. DNA for the CDR3: TGCGCCAGCAGCGGGGACAGGGGGCCTACAGATACGCAGTATTTT. It encodes CASSGDRGPTDTQYF.

The rearrangement joins TRBV28 to TRBJ1-2, with TRBD1 matching over 9 bases. Germline V gene sequence: CDR1 MDHEN, CDR2 SYDVKM. The CDR3 totals 15 residues. V dropped 8 bases and J dropped 1; count of bases not matched to a gene: 8. As DNA, the CDR3 is TGTGCCAGCGCACCGGGACAGGGAGATAACTATGGCTACACCTTC. It is translated as CASAPGQGDNYGYTF.

The V gene is TRBV10-1, the J gene TRBJ1-3; 7 bases map to TRBD1. Looked up from germline, CDR1 is WNHNN and CDR2 is SYGVQD (reference sequence). The CDR3 spans 15 residues. Trimming cost V 4 bases and J 4 bases; bases outside gene matches: 7. This CDR3 is CASSAPTGSGNTIYF. In DNA, the CDR3 is TGCGCCAGCAGTGCCCCGACAGGGAGCGGAAACACCATATATTTT.

This chain joins TRBV5-3 and TRBJ1-5; D remains ambiguous. TRBV5-3 is sorted into the ORF group, with uncertain function. This CDR3 spans 13 amino acids. Between the trimmed V and J ends, which lost 1 base and 5 bases, there was a span of 7 bases. The CDR3 reads CARSLTRHQPQHF. CDR3 DNA: TGTGCCAGAAGCTTGACCAGGCATCAGCCCCAGCATTTT.

The chain links TRBV6-5 to TRBJ1-6; a weak D match, TRBD1 (5 bases). The CDR3 is 12 residues long. The germline gives CDR1 MNHEY, CDR2 SVGAGI. Deletions cut 7 bases from V and 14 bases from J, with 15 bases between. CDR3 sequence reads: CASKKPRAALHF. Here the CDR3 DNA reads TGTGCCAGCAAGAAGCCCAGGGCAGCCCTCCACTTT.

V and J are TRBV19 and TRBJ1-6, with TRBD1 as a possible D gene (6 bases). Trimming pared 5 bases from V and 7 bases from J, leaving 18 bases between. The CDR3 sequence is 16 residues long. Germline V lookup: CDR1 LNHDA, CDR2 SQIVND (reference sequence). CDR3 protein: CASSSYPRGRNSPLHF. CDR3 bases: TGTGCCAGTAGTTCCTACCCCAGGGGAAGGAATTCACCCCTCCACTTT.

This clone has more than one count but fewer than ten. This chain connects TRBV4-1 to TRBJ1-4; TRBD1 matches at 7 bases. Looked up from germline, CDR1 is MGHRA and CDR2 is YSYEKL. The V gene end was trimmed by 2 bases and the J gene end by 4 bases; junction bases not matched to a gene: 4. The CDR3 covers 15 residues. CDR3 nucleotide sequence: TGCGCCAGCAGCCAATCAGGGGGAGATAATGAAAAACTGTTTTTT. Its protein product is CASSQSGGDNEKLFF.

The chain carries TRBV5-1 and TRBJ2-5; D may correspond to TRBD1 or TRBD2 (5 bases each). The length of the CDR3 is 14 residues. From germline, CDR1 is SGHRS and CDR2 YFSETQ. V was cut by 4 bases and J by 7 bases, with 17 bases left in between. CDR3 bases: TGCGCCAGCAGCGTCCGGGACCTAACAGGGACCCAGTACTTC. Protein sequence: CASSVRDLTGTQYF.

This clone came up once. The V call is TRBV30, the J call TRBJ2-7; TRBD2 is a possible D gene (5 bases). CDR3 length: 14 residues. The V and J ends lost 2 bases and 0 bases respectively, with 11 bases between them. From germline, CDR1 is GTSNPN and CDR2 SVGIG (reference sequence). The CDR3 here is CAWSPGLSSYEQYF. In nucleotides, the CDR3 is TGTGCCTGGAGTCCCGGACTGTCCTCCTACGAGCAGTACTTC.

Turning to this clone: The sample contains more than one DNA sequence encoding this CDR3. The chain has TRBV2 and TRBJ2-2; D not certain. There are 11 residues in the CDR3. The V end lost 3 bases, the J end lost 7 bases, and 3 bases lay between the germline ends. CDR1 and CDR2 (germline): SNHLY, FYNNEI. In DNA, the CDR3 is TGTGCCAGCAGTGAGAGCGGGGAGCTGTTTTTT. This gives the protein CASSESGELFF.

This chain connects TRBV23-1 to TRBJ2-1, with 11 bases lining up with TRBD1. Being an ORF, TRBV23-1 has a function that is uncertain. CDR3 length equals 15 residues. Trimming at V came to 8 bases and at J to 10 bases, leaving 13 bases not matched to a gene. As DNA, the CDR3 is TGCGCCAGCCATTCCGGGACAGGGGGATCAGGGGAGCAGTTCTTC. It specifies CASHSGTGGSGEQFF.

The gene calls are TRBV2 and TRBJ2-3, with TRBD1 matching over 12 bases. The CDR3 sequence is 19 residues long. The germline gives CDR1 SNHLY, CDR2 FYNNEI. The V segment lost 8 bases and the J segment 1 base; nucleotides outside the gene matches: 16. As DNA, the CDR3 is TGTGCCAGCCCAACCCTCCGGGACAGGGGGCGCGTAGGCACAGATACGCAGTATTTT. This encodes CASPTLRDRGRVGTDTQYF.

This sequence joins TRBV14 and TRBJ2-1; either TRBD1 or TRBD2 may fit D (7 bases each). The CDR3 is 17 amino acids. Trimming removed 2 bases at V and 8 bases at J, with 22 bases between. Germline CDR1 SGHDN, CDR2 FVKESK. CDR3 protein: CASSQFRGGGPIDEQFF. As DNA, the CDR3 is TGTGCCAGCAGCCAATTTAGGGGAGGGGGCCCAATCGATGAGCAGTTCTTC.

Details on this clone: This CDR3 is also generated by other DNA sequences in the sample. The V call is TRBV6-1, the J call TRBJ1-5; 10 nucleotides line up with TRBD1. Germline-derived CDR1 and CDR2 are MNHNS and SASEGT. With V trimmed by 5 bases and J by 4 bases, 2 bases remained unmatched. The CDR3 length is 14 residues. The CDR3 DNA reads as TGTGCCAGCAGTCGGACAGGGGGTAATCAGCCCCAGCATTTT. Residues: CASSRTGGNQPQHF.

The chain has TRBV5-4 and TRBJ2-5; D uncertain. CDR3 size: 13 residues. Trimming shortened V by 3 bases and J by 3 bases, and 9 bases separated the two germline ends. Germline CDR1 is SGHNT and CDR2 is YYREEE (reference sequence). The CDR3 DNA is TGTGCCAGCAGCTCAGGTCTCGAAGAGACCCAGTACTTC. Translation: CASSSGLEETQYF. Full variable domain (outside the CDR3, taken from reference TRBV5-4 and TRBJ2-5): ETGVTQSPTHLIKTRGQQVTLRCSSQSGHNTVSWYQQALGQGPQFIFQYYREEENGRGNFPPRFSGLQFPNYSSELNVNALELDDSALYLCASSSGLEETQYFGPGTRLLVL.

A note on this clone: The same CDR3 can be traced to other DNA sequences in this sample. The rearrangement joins TRBV10-3 to TRBJ1-5; D gene uncertain. CDR3 length: 15 residues. Germline V gene sequence: CDR1 ENHRY, CDR2 SYGVKD. Trimming left V 0 bases short and J 1 base short, with 7 bases between. The CDR3 reads CAISESMGSNQPQHF. The CDR3 DNA sequence: TGTGCCATCAGTGAGTCGATGGGGAGCAATCAGCCCCAGCATTTT.

This chain uses TRBV6-1 with TRBJ2-7; 9 bases fit TRBD2. This CDR3 is built from 15 residues. The V gene's germline CDR1 is MNHNS and CDR2 SASEGT. V gave up 7 bases and J gave up 4 bases; unmatched junction bases: 11. The CDR3 DNA sequence: TGTGCCAGCAACGAGGGCTGGCGGGGGGGTTACGAGCAGTACTTC. Its protein product is CASNEGWRGGYEQYF.

This rearrangement joins TRBV29-1 to TRBJ1-1; D is unclear. CDR1 is SQVTM and CDR2 is ANQGSEA in the germline V gene. Trimming cost V 6 bases and J 2 bases, with 22 bases left between them. The CDR3 totals 16 residues. CDR3 DNA: TGCAGCGTAAACCTCGCACGGGTCGGAGGTAACACTGAAGCTTTCTTT. This codes for CSVNLARVGGNTEAFF.

V usage is TRBV5-1 and J usage is TRBJ2-7, with 7 bases matching TRBD1. V lost 7 bases, J lost 2 bases, and 6 bases stayed unmatched. The CDR3 totals 13 residues. Germline lookup yields CDR1 SGHRS and CDR2 YFSETQ. The CDR3 coding sequence is TGCGCCAGCGGTACAGGGGCGACCTACGAGCAGTACTTC. It encodes CASGTGATYEQYF.